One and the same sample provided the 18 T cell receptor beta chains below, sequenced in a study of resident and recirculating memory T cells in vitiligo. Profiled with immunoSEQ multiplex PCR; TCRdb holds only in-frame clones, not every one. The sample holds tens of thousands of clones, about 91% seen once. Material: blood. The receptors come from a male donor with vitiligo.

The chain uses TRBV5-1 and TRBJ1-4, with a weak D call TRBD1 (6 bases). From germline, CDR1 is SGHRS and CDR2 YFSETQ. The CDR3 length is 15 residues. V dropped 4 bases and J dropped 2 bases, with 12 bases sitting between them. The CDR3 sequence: CASSERTDTNEKLFF. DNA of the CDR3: TGCGCCAGCAGCGAAAGGACAGATACTAATGAAAAACTGTTTTTT.

CDR3 nucleotides: TGTGCCAGCAGCCTCGTACACGGTCAGGGGGGAAGGGGGAATGGCTACACCTTC. Protein: CASSLVHGQGGRGNGYTF. The genes are TRBV7-2 and TRBJ1-2, with TRBD1 matching 7 bases. Trimming took 5 bases from V and 6 from J; bases not matched to a gene: 21. Germline assignment: CDR1 SGHTA and CDR2 FQGNSA. The CDR3 is made up of 18 amino acids.

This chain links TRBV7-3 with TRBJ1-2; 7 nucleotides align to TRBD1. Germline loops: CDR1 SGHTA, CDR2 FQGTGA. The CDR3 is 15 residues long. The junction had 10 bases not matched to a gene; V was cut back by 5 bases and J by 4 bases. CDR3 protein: CASSTGRGQSYGYTF. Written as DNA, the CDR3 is TGTGCCAGCAGCACCGGTAGGGGGCAGAGCTATGGCTACACCTTC.

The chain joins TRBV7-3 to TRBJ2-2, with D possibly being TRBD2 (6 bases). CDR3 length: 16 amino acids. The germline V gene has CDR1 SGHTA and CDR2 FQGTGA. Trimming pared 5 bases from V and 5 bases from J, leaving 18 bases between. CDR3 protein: CASSQPGLWSTGELFF. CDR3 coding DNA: TGTGCCAGCAGCCAGCCGGGACTCTGGTCGACCGGGGAGCTGTTTTTT.

The DNA of the CDR3 is TGTGCCAGCAGCCGCCAGGGAGAGCAGTACTTC. It encodes CASSRQGEQYF. The rearrangement uses TRBV6-6 and TRBJ2-7; TRBD1 is a possible D gene (5 bases). Trimming stripped 6 bases from V and 7 bases from J, with 10 bases between. Germline V gene sequence: CDR1 MNHNY, CDR2 SVGAGI (reference sequence). The CDR3 spans 11 residues.

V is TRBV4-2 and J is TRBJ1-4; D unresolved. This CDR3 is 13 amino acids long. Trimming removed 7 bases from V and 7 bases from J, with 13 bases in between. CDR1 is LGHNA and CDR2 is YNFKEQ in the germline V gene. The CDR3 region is CASKLRSGEKLFF. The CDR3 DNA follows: TGTGCCAGCAAGCTTCGCTCGGGTGAAAAACTGTTTTTT.

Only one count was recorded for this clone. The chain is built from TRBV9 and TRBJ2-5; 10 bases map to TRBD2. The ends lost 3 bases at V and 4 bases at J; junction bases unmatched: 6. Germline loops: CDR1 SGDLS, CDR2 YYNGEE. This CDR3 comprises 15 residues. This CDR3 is CASSGISGRGETQYF. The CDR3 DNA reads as TGTGCCAGCAGCGGAATCAGCGGGAGGGGAGAGACCCAGTACTTC.

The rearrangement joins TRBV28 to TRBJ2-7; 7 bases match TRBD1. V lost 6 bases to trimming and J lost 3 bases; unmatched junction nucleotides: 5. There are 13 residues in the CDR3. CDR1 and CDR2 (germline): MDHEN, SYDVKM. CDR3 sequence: CASRMTGYYEQYF. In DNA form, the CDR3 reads TGTGCCAGCAGGATGACAGGGTACTACGAGCAGTACTTC.

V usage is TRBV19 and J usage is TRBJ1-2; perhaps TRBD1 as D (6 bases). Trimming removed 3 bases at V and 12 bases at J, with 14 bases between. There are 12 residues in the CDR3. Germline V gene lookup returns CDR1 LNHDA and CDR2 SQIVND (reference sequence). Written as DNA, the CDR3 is TGTGCCAGTAGTATTCGCGAGGGGGTCCACACCTTC. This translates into CASSIREGVHTF.

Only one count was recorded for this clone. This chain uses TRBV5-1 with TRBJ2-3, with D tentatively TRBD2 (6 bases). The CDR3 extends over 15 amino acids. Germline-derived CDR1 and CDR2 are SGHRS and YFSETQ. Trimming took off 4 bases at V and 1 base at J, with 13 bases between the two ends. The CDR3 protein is CASSPGRGRTDTQYF. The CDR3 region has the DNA TGCGCCAGCAGCCCCGGGCGGGGCCGCACAGATACGCAGTATTTT.

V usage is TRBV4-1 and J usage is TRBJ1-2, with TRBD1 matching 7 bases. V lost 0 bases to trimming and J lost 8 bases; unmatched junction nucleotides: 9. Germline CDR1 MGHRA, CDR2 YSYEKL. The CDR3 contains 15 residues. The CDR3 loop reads CASSQEGRGSGGYTF. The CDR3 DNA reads TGCGCCAGCAGCCAAGAGGGCAGGGGGAGTGGCGGCTACACCTTC.

CDR3: CASSLTGLTNTEAFF. In DNA form, the CDR3 reads TGTGCCAGCAGTTTAACAGGGCTAACGAACACTGAAGCTTTCTTT. The chain recombines TRBV27 with TRBJ1-1, with D perhaps TRBD1 (6 bases). The V and J ends lost 2 bases and 1 base respectively, with 11 bases between them. Germline CDR1 reads MNHEY; CDR2 reads SMNVEV (reference sequence). The CDR3 has 15 amino acids.

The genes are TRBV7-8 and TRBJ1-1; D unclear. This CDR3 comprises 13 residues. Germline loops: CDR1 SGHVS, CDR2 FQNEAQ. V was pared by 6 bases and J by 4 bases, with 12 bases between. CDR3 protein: CASRLGLGTEAFF. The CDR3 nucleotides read TGTGCCAGCAGGCTGGGCCTGGGCACTGAAGCTTTCTTT.

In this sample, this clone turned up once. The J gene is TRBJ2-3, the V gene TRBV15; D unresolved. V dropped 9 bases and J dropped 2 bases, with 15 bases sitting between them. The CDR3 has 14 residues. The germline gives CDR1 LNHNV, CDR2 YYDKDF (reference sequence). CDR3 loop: CATTEDANTDTQYF. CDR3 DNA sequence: TGTGCCACTACAGAAGATGCCAACACAGATACGCAGTATTTT. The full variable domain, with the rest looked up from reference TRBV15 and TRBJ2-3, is DAMVIQNPRYQVTQFGKPVTLSCSQTLNHNVMYWYQQKSSQAPKLLFHYYDKDFNNEADTPDNFQSRRPNTSFCFLDIRSPGLGDTAMYLCATTEDANTDTQYFGPGTRLTVL.

CDR3 loop: CASSATGGSYNEQFF. CDR3 nucleotides: TGTGCCAGCAGCGCGACAGGGGGGTCCTACAATGAGCAGTTCTTC. This chain connects TRBV9 to TRBJ2-1, with 9 bases fitting TRBD1. V shed 3 bases, J shed 1 base, and the junction held 2 bases outside the gene matches. Germline V gene sequence: CDR1 SGDLS, CDR2 YYNGEE. This CDR3 spans 15 amino acids.

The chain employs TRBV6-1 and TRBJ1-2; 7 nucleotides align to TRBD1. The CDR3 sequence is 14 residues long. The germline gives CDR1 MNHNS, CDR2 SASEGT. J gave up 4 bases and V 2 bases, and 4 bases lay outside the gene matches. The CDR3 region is CASSEIEGAYGYTF. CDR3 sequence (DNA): TGTGCCAGCAGTGAAATTGAGGGGGCCTATGGCTACACCTTC.

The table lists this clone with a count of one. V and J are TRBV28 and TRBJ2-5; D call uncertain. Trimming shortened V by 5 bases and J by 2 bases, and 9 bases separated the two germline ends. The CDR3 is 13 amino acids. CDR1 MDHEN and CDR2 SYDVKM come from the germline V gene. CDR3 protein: CASSQFEQETQYF. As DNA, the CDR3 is TGTGCCAGCAGTCAGTTTGAACAAGAGACCCAGTACTTC. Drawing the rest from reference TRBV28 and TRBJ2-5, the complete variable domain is DVKVTQSSRYLVKRTGEKVFLECVQDMDHENMFWYRQDPGLGLRLIYFSYDVKMKEKGDIPEGYSVSREKKERFSLILESASTNQTSMYLCASSQFEQETQYFGPGTRLLVL.

DNA of the CDR3: TGTGCCAGCAGCTGGGACCACAGGGGAGGAGAACAGTACTTC. This gives the protein CASSWDHRGGEQYF. The J gene is TRBJ2-7, the V gene TRBV5-5, with a weak D call TRBD1 (7 bases). Looked up from germline, CDR1 is SGHKS and CDR2 is YYEKEE (reference sequence). Trimming took off 3 bases at V and 10 bases at J, with 20 bases between the two ends. The CDR3 spans 14 residues. Together with reference TRBV5-5 and TRBJ2-7, the CDR3 gives the full variable domain: DAGVTQSPTHLIKTRGQQVTLRCSPISGHKSVSWYQQVLGQGPQFIFQYYEKEERGRGNFPDRFSARQFPNYSSELNVNALLLGDSALYLCASSWDHRGGEQYFGPGTRLTVT.